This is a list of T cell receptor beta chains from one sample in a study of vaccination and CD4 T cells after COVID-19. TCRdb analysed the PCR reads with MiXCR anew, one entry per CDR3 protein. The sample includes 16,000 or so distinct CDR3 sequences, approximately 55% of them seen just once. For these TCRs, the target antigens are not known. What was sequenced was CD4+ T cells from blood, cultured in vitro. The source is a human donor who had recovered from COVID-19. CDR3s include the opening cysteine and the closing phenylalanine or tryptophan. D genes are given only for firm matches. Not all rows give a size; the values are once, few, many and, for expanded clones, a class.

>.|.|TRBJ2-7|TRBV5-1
CASSSIQGRGEQYF
TGCGCCAGCAGCTCCATACAGGGAAGGGGAGAGCAGTACTTC
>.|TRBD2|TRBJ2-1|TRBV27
CASSFRLAGAFPYNEQFF
TGTGCCAGCAGTTTCCGACTAGCGGGGGCCTTTCCCTACAATGAGCAGTTCTTC
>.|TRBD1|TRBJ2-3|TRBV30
CAWSKGTGGRDTQYF
TGTGCCTGGAGTAAAGGCACAGGGGGGCGAGATACGCAGTATTTT
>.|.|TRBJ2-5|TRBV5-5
CASSFSRTEETQYF
TGTGCCAGCAGCTTTTCCCGGACAGAAGAGACCCAGTACTTC
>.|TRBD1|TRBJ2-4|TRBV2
CASSEGQGGVNIQYF
TGTGCCAGCAGTGAAGGACAGGGCGGAGTAAACATTCAGTACTTC
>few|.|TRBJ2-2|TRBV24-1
CATGTGSGIRELFF
TGTGCCACCGGCACAGGGTCCGGGATCCGGGAGCTGTTTTTT
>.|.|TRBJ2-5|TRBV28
CASSLGAYRSETQYF
TGTGCCAGCAGTTTAGGAGCCTACCGCTCCGAGACCCAGTACTTC
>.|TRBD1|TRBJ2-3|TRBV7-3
CASSSPWDRGRVRADTQYF
TGTGCCAGCAGCTCCCCCTGGGACAGGGGGCGAGTTAGGGCAGATACGCAGTATTTT
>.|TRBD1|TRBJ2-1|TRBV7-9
CASSFRQGEQFF
TGTGCCAGCAGCTTTCGACAGGGTGAGCAGTTCTTC
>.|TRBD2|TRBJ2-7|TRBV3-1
CASSPLAGVVEQYF
TGTGCCAGCAGCCCTCTAGCGGGAGTTGTCGAGCAGTACTTC
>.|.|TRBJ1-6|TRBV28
CASSLRGPYNSPLHF
TGTGCCAGCAGTTTACGGGGTCCTTATAATTCACCCCTCCACTTT
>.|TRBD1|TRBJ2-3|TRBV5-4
CASSRDRGTDTQYF
TGTGCCAGCAGCCGGGACAGGGGCACAGATACGCAGTATTTT
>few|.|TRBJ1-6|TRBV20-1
CSARLDNRENSPLHF
TGCAGTGCTAGATTGGATAACAGGGAGAATTCACCCCTCCACTTT
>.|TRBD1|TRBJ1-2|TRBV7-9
CASSLVTGGDNYGYTF
TGTGCCAGCAGCTTAGTTACAGGGGGCGATAACTATGGCTACACCTTC
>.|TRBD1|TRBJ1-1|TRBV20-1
CSASTGTGVWTEAFF
TGCAGTGCTAGTACGGGGACAGGAGTTTGGACTGAAGCTTTCTTT
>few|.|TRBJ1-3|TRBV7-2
CASSLIGTGNTIYF
TGTGCCAGCAGCTTAATAGGGACTGGAAACACCATATATTTT
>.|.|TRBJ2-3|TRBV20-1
CSERVGDTQYF
TGCAGTGAAAGAGTGGGGGATACGCAGTATTTT
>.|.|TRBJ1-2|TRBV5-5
CASSLAAGGYTF
TGTGCCAGCAGCTTGGCGGCAGGGGGCTACACCTTC
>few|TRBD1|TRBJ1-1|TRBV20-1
CSASTGANTEAFF
TGCAGTGCTTCGACAGGGGCGAACACTGAAGCTTTCTTT
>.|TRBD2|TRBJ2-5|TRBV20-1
CSASTSGIEETQYF
TGCAGTGCTTCCACTAGCGGAATAGAAGAGACCCAGTACTTC
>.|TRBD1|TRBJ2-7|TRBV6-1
CASDFRDSIYEQYF
TGTGCCAGCGATTTCCGGGACAGTATTTACGAGCAGTACTTC
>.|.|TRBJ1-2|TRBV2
CASGPHYGYTF
TGTGCCAGTGGGCCCCACTATGGCTACACCTTC
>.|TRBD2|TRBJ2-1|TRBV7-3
CASSLTGGSGGEANEQFF
TGTGCCAGCAGCTTAACAGGTGGTAGCGGGGGAGAGGCGAATGAGCAGTTCTTC
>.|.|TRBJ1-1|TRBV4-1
CASSQGKGEKRSEAFF
TGCGCCAGCAGCCAAGGAAAGGGGGAGAAGCGGTCTGAAGCTTTCTTT
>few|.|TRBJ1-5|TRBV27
CASRGLQGPNQPQHF
TGTGCCAGCAGGGGCCTACAGGGTCCCAATCAGCCCCAGCATTTT
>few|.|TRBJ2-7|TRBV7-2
CASSLDRRQGISYEQYF
TGTGCCAGCAGCTTAGATAGGAGGCAGGGGATTTCCTACGAGCAGTACTTC
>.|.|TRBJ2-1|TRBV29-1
CSVVNSFIPPNEQFF
TGCAGCGTTGTAAACAGTTTCATCCCTCCCAATGAGCAGTTCTTC
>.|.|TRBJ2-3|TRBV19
CASIGWGGDTQYF
TGTGCCAGTATCGGGTGGGGTGGGGATACGCAGTATTTT
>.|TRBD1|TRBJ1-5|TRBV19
CASSFAQGANQPQHF
TGTGCCAGTAGTTTTGCGCAGGGGGCTAATCAGCCCCAGCATTTT
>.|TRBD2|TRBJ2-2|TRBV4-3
CASSQEETSGSTGELFF
TGCGCCAGCAGCCAAGAGGAGACTAGCGGGAGCACCGGGGAGCTGTTTTTT
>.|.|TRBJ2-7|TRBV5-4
CASSLVPTRPEQYF
TGTGCCAGCAGCTTGGTGCCTACTCGACCCGAGCAGTACTTC
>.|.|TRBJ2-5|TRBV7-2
CASSFGMRETQYF
TGTGCCAGCAGCTTCGGAATGAGAGAGACCCAGTACTTC
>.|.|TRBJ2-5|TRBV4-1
CASSQGRGGSGVETQYF
TGCGCCAGCAGCCAAGGGCGGGGCGGAAGTGGTGTAGAGACCCAGTACTTC
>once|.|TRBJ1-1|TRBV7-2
CASSLGYRNTEAFF
TGTGCCAGCAGCTTAGGGTACAGGAACACTGAAGCTTTCTTT
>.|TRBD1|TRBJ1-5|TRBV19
CASSMGDRGYQPQHF
TGTGCCAGTAGTATGGGGGACAGGGGGTATCAGCCCCAGCATTTT
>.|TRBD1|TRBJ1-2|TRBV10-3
CAFRDRGFGYTF
TGTGCCTTCCGGGACAGGGGCTTCGGCTACACCTTC
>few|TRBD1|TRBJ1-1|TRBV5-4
CASSYGQGVRNTEAFF
TGTGCCAGCAGCTATGGACAGGGGGTGAGGAACACTGAAGCTTTCTTT
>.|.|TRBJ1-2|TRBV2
CASRGGSWGYTF
TGTGCCAGCCGGGGGGGCTCATGGGGCTACACCTTC
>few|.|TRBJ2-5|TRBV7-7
CASSFGGRETQYF
TGTGCTAGCAGCTTTGGGGGGAGAGAGACCCAGTACTTC
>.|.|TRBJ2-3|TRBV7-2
CATEASTDTQYF
TGTGCCACCGAGGCGAGCACAGATACGCAGTATTTT
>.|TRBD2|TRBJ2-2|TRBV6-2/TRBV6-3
CATSPSGRLSLHTGELFF
TGTGCCACCAGCCCTAGCGGGAGATTGTCTTTACACACCGGGGAGCTGTTTTTT
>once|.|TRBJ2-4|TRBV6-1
CASSAPYKGGQNIQYF
TGTGCCAGCAGTGCTCCGTATAAAGGAGGGCAAAACATTCAGTACTTC
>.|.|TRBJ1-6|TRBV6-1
CASFRTAGSPLHF
TGTGCCAGCTTTCGGACGGCGGGATCACCCCTCCACTTT
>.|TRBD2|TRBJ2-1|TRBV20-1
CSAVSLAGDNEQFF
TGCAGTGCCGTATCACTAGCGGGGGACAATGAGCAGTTCTTC
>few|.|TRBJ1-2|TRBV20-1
CSVYTDESNYGYTF
TGCAGTGTCTACACCGACGAATCTAATTATGGCTACACCTTC
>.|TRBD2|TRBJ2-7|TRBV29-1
CSVGRTSGYEQYF
TGCAGCGTTGGTCGGACTAGCGGCTACGAGCAGTACTTC
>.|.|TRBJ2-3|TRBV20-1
CSARVIAVTDTQYF
TGCAGTGCTAGAGTGATAGCGGTCACAGATACGCAGTATTTT
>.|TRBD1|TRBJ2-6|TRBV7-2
CATSRGQGSSAGANVLTF
TGTGCCACCTCCAGGGGACAGGGGTCGTCTGCTGGGGCCAACGTCCTGACTTTC
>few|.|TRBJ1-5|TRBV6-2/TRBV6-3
CASSTPNQPQHF
TGTGCCAGCAGTACTCCCAATCAGCCCCAGCATTTT
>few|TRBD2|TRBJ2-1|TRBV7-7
CASSWGLAGFNEQFF
TGTGCCAGCAGTTGGGGACTAGCGGGGTTCAATGAGCAGTTCTTC
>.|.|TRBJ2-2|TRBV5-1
CASSLAAVTGELFF
TGCGCCAGCAGCTTGGCGGCGGTAACCGGGGAGCTGTTTTTT
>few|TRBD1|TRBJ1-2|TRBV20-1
CSARVEQGSLYGYTF
TGCAGTGCCCGAGTCGAACAGGGGTCTCTTTATGGCTACACCTTC
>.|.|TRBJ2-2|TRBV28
CASTARAGNTGELFF
TGTGCCAGCACCGCTAGGGCAGGGAACACCGGGGAGCTGTTTTTT
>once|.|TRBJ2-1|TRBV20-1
CSAPLFGAVYNEQFF
TGCAGTGCCCCCTTGTTTGGGGCCGTTTACAATGAGCAGTTCTTC